The subject of this entry is one TCR beta chain. Antigen: not known. Oncomine TCR Beta short-read sequencing was applied to DNA from cultured CD4+ T cells. MiXCR, run by TCRdb on the PCR reads, gives a single entry per CDR3 protein. In the table there are some 15,000 distinct CDR3 sequences, 30% to 45% of which are singletons. This sample is part of a study of vaccination and CD4 T cells after COVID-19. Study overall: It was a median around 92 days after diagnosis, with a range of 35 to 161, that post-COVID samples were drawn. Cells were stimulated with overlapping spike peptide pools from SARS-CoV-2, HCoV-NL63, HCoV-OC43 and HCoV-229E. Whole-study findings and limits: Of the reactive clones in convalescent patients, a median about 85% showed up only post-vaccination.

The CDR3 extends over 13 amino acids. Germline CDR1 DFQATT, CDR2 SNEGSKA (reference sequence). J gave up 9 bases and V 6 bases, and 7 bases lay outside the gene matches. Treatment given: approximately nine-day PBMC culture with coronavirus spike peptide pools or control peptides (ViraFEST assay). There were positive PCR dates ranging from March to December 2020, all predating US Alpha, Beta and Delta variants. The sequenced sample consisted of cultured CD4+ T cells from blood. The J gene is TRBJ2-2, the V gene TRBV20-1; 10 bases are shared with TRBD2. The sequence derives from a human donor with COVID-19. The CDR3 sequence: CSAWTSGWRELFF. The CDR3 DNA reads as TGCAGTGCCTGGACTAGCGGTTGGAGGGAGCTGTTTTTT.